This TCR beta chain came from a study of blood T cell repertoires in COVID-19 (dated by TCRdb to about 2020). Context from the whole study: Samples covering the acute and convalescent phases of COVID-19 were provided by collaborators in the United States, Italy and Spain. The material from the prospective study consisted of cDNA or gDNA derived from T cells, B-cell-depleted T cells, or PBMCs. Subjects who had been exposed to COVID-19, were actively infected with it, or had recovered from it provided the deeply sampled blood TCRbeta repertoires that made up the dataset. The repertoires were made available in a free public database intended to serve as a resource for research on the immune response to SARS-CoV-2. Samples were obtained from the ongoing ImmuneRACE study (first 160 participants) and from about 1,300 subjects provided by 6 global collaborators. Nearly every sample came with metadata listing a de-identified subject ID, COVID-19 status, age in years and sex. Where available, HLA class I and class II types were obtained from metadata supplied by the sample provider rather than from assay-based typing. On the study overall, not on this receptor specifically: How much clinical and demographic metadata was included differed by source and by participant, and the metadata was provided uncurated.

A second Seattle source provided samples from volunteer blood donors who had recovered from COVID-19. Collaborating institutions collected whole blood in K2EDTA tubes following their own protocols. For TCRbeta analysis, collaborators shipped samples in one of three forms: frozen whole blood, isolated PBMCs, or DNA extracted from either of those sample types. Measured from the cysteine to the phenylalanine, the CDR3 is 16 residues long. Only the CDR3 DNA stays, 48 bases, in frame from base 1. Trimming removed 4 bases from V and 1 base from J; the gene matches leave 4 bases unexplained. In the germline V gene (reference sequence), CDR1 corresponds to MNHEY and CDR2 to SMNVEV. As concerns this clone: It lacks a known antigen. The record has no base qualities; no much larger clone is one base away.

The immunoSEQ Assay, a bias-controlled multiplex PCR, was used to amplify TCRbeta CDR3 regions from genomic DNA. In the authors' own workflow: Nucleated cell counts per sample were estimated from amplification of reference gene primers within the assay. To quantify the absolute abundance of each unique TCRbeta CDR3 rearrangement, sequence reads were collapsed and filtered. For each sample, productive Simpson clonality was calculated as the square root of Simpson's diversity index across productive rearrangements. In its TCRdb copy, this immuneACCESS table keeps in-frame sequences only and misses some clones. Where compared with another copy, unresolved V genes explain less than half of these, and the others have no known cause. V, J and clone size were drawn from that table, and D and trimming were deduced from the DNA. Within this sample are fewer than 350,000 clones, with 70% to 90% of them counted one time only. 2.1% of the sample comes from the top ten.

Material for sequencing was peripheral blood. The rearrangement joined TRBV27 to TRBJ1-6; 7 bases in the junction line up with TRBD1. The TCR was taken from a young woman who had recovered from COVID-19. The DNA sequence is given as TGTGCCAGCAGTTCGGGGACAGCATCCTATAATTCACCCCTCCACTTT. It encodes CASSSGTASYNSPLHF.